The 26 T cell receptor beta chains given below trace back to one sample, sequenced in a study of identical twins. TCRdb reprocessed the 5' RACE reads with MiXCR, giving one entry per CDR3 protein. The sample gives about 340,000 distinct CDR3 sequences, roughly an eighth of which show up once; around 7.2% is in the top ten. These same records also appear under a second study, on yellow fever vaccine responses in identical twins.

Sequencing was carried out using CD8+ T cells sorted from blood. These receptors originate from a woman under 30 in good health.

This clonotype occurred a few times. The chain links TRBV29-1 to TRBJ2-5, with unresolved D. With 3 bases removed from V and 2 bases from J, the gap between germline ends came to 13 bases. From germline, CDR1 is SQVTM and CDR2 ANQGSEA. CDR3 length: 14 residues. The CDR3 loop reads CSVDPTSGQETQYF. DNA of the CDR3: TGCAGCGTTGATCCCACCTCAGGACAAGAGACCCAGTACTTC.

This clonotype has just a few counts. This chain joins TRBV29-1 and TRBJ2-7, with 7 bases identical to TRBD1. J gave up 1 base and V 4 bases, and 10 bases lay outside the gene matches. CDR3 length: 15 amino acids. Germline V gene data show CDR1 as SQVTM and CDR2 as ANQGSEA. The CDR3 DNA follows: TGCAGCGTTGCAGGGGGTAGCCGAGAGTCCTACGAGCAGTACTTC. Translation: CSVAGGSRESYEQYF.

This clonotype was counted only a few times. The chain joins TRBV20-1 to TRBJ2-7; 16 nucleotides match TRBD2. Germline V gene lookup returns CDR1 DFQATT and CDR2 SNEGSKA (reference sequence). V gave up 1 base and J gave up 4 bases; unmatched junction bases: 10. The CDR3 consists of 18 residues. CDR3 amino acids: CSARAGEGLAGGPYEQYF. The CDR3 region has the DNA TGCAGTGCTAGAGCCGGGGAGGGACTAGCGGGAGGGCCATACGAGCAGTACTTC.

V gene TRBV27 combines with J gene TRBJ2-2; TRBD1 matches 9 bases. The CDR3 is 14 residues long. After removal of 5 bases from V and 5 bases from J, the junction contained 3 bases not matched to a gene. Germline values: CDR1 MNHEY, CDR2 SMNVEV (reference sequence). The CDR3 sequence is CASSGTGLTGELFF. The CDR3 DNA follows: TGTGCCAGCAGTGGGACAGGGCTGACCGGGGAGCTGTTTTTT.

V usage is TRBV7-2 and J usage is TRBJ2-3; 14 bases line up with TRBD2. The CDR3 length is 16 residues. Germline values: CDR1 SGHTA, CDR2 FQGNSA. With 2 bases clipped from V and 8 bases from J, the junction kept 6 bases outside the gene matches. The CDR3 DNA reads as TGTGCCAGCAGCTTAACCGGGACTAGCGGGAGTCCTACGCAGTATTTT. Translation gives CASSLTGTSGSPTQYF.

This clonotype was observed a few times. The J gene is TRBJ2-1, the V gene TRBV28, with D maybe TRBD2 (6 bases). Germline CDR1 MDHEN, CDR2 SYDVKM. V was cut by 6 bases and J by 14 bases, with 14 bases left in between. This CDR3 is built from 11 residues. Here the CDR3 DNA reads TGTGCCAGCAGATCTCGACTAGTCGAGTTCTTC. It specifies CASRSRLVEFF.

The chain has TRBV6-4 and TRBJ2-1, with TRBD1 as a possible D gene (6 bases). Trimming stripped 0 bases from V and 6 bases from J, with 12 bases between. Germline assignment: CDR1 MRHNA and CDR2 SNTAGT. This CDR3 has 15 residues. The CDR3, as DNA: TGTGCCAGCAGTGACTCAGGCAGGGGCCCCAATGAGCAGTTCTTC. Protein: CASSDSGRGPNEQFF.

This clonotype was counted ten times or more. V gene TRBV20-1 combines with J gene TRBJ1-2; a weak D match, TRBD1 (5 bases). Germline-derived CDR1 and CDR2 are DFQATT and SNEGSKA (reference sequence). There are 15 residues in the CDR3. V was shortened by 1 base and J by 8 bases, with 20 bases between the two germline ends. CDR3 amino acids: CSARVATDYLSGYTF. CDR3 nucleotides: TGCAGTGCTAGAGTTGCGACAGATTATCTTTCCGGCTACACCTTC.

V usage is TRBV7-9 and J usage is TRBJ2-3; D ambiguous. Deletions cut 3 bases from V and 1 base from J, with 11 bases between. The CDR3 covers 15 residues. CDR1 and CDR2 from the germline V gene are SEHNR and FQNEAQ (reference sequence). The DNA for the CDR3 is TGTGCCAGCAGCTTGACGGAATGGGGCACAGATACGCAGTATTTT. It specifies CASSLTEWGTDTQYF. Together with reference TRBV7-9 and TRBJ2-3, the CDR3 gives the full variable domain: DTGVSQNPRHKITKRGQNVTFRCDPISEHNRLYWYRQTLGQGPEFLTYFQNEAQLEKSRLLSDRFSAERPKGSFSTLEIQRTEQGDSAMYLCASSLTEWGTDTQYFGPGTRLTVL.

The rearrangement links TRBV7-9 to TRBJ2-4; 11 positions match TRBD1. Germline CDR1 SEHNR, CDR2 FQNEAQ (reference sequence). V lost 4 bases and J lost 9; bases outside the gene matches: 5. This CDR3 is built from 14 residues. CDR3 in amino acids: CASSWGQGEVIQYF. The CDR3 coding sequence is TGTGCCAGCAGCTGGGGACAGGGGGAGGTCATTCAGTACTTC.

The table lists this clonotype with a few counts. The genes are TRBV28 and TRBJ1-6; TRBD1 is a possible D gene (5 bases). The CDR3 sequence is 17 residues long. Germline CDR1 MDHEN, CDR2 SYDVKM. V was pared by 4 bases and J by 10 bases, with 23 bases between. The CDR3 region is CASSSGAFGGYWSPLHF. The CDR3, as DNA: TGTGCCAGCAGTTCCGGGGCCTTTGGGGGATATTGGTCACCCCTCCACTTT.

This clonotype appeared many times. The chain links TRBV3-1 to TRBJ2-7; D is unclear. Germline V lookup: CDR1 LGHDT, CDR2 YNNKEL (reference sequence). This CDR3 is built from 14 residues. The V gene lost 6 bases and the J gene lost 5 bases, with 17 bases spanning the gap. This CDR3 is CASRGRERLDEQYF. The CDR3 nucleotides are TGTGCCAGCAGGGGCCGCGAAAGGCTTGACGAGCAGTACTTC.

This clonotype was seen repeatedly, ten times or more. The chain employs TRBV3-1 and TRBJ2-1; 10 bases line up with TRBD1. The V segment lost 3 bases and the J segment 10 bases; nucleotides outside the gene matches: 6. Germline V gives CDR1 LGHDT, CDR2 YNNKEL (reference sequence). CDR3 length equals 14 residues. CDR3 coding DNA: TGTGCCAGCAGCCATGAACGGACAGGGGGAGAGCAGTTCTTC. Translation gives CASSHERTGGEQFF.

This clonotype was recorded at least ten times. The chain combines TRBV7-9 with TRBJ2-7; 7 bases match TRBD1. The junction had 7 bases not matched to a gene; V was cut back by 5 bases and J by 3 bases. This CDR3 is built from 14 residues. Germline lookup yields CDR1 SEHNR and CDR2 FQNEAQ (reference sequence). The CDR3 DNA is TGTGCCAGCAGCCTTCGACAGGGTGGCTACGAGCAGTACTTC. Protein product: CASSLRQGGYEQYF.

The rearrangement links TRBV7-9 to TRBJ2-1, with D possibly matching TRBD2 (6 bases). V gave up 5 bases and J gave up 2 bases, with 10 bases separating them. The length of the CDR3 is 14 residues. Germline V lookup: CDR1 SEHNR, CDR2 FQNEAQ (reference sequence). The CDR3 region is CASSRDSPYNEQFF. The CDR3 DNA is TGTGCCAGCAGCCGGGACTCCCCCTACAATGAGCAGTTCTTC.

This clonotype was counted between two and nine times. The chain has TRBV5-1 and TRBJ2-7; weak D call: TRBD2 (6 bases). The ends were cut back, 5 bases at V and 4 bases at J, with 19 bases in the middle. The length of the CDR3 is 15 residues. Germline CDR1 and CDR2: SGHRS and YFSETQ. The CDR3: CASSRDSSMGYEQYV. The DNA of the CDR3 is TGCGCCAGCAGTCGGGACTCTAGTATGGGTTACGAGCAGTACGTC.

This clonotype was counted between two and nine times. The chain carries TRBV4-1 and TRBJ2-3; 7 nucleotides agree with TRBD2. The CDR3 totals 16 residues. J was trimmed by 1 base and V by 2 bases; bases with no gene match: 6. Germline loops: CDR1 MGHRA, CDR2 YSYEKL. CDR3 protein: CASSQTLGRGTDTQYF. CDR3 nucleotide sequence: TGCGCCAGCAGCCAAACTCTAGGGAGGGGCACAGATACGCAGTATTTT.

CDR3 sequence (DNA): TGTGCCACCAGTGATTCGGACGGAGCTAACTATGGCTACACCTTC. It encodes CATSDSDGANYGYTF. V is TRBV24-1 and J is TRBJ1-2; no clear D gene. The V end lost 2 bases, the J end lost 0 bases, and 9 bases lay between the germline ends. CDR1 is KGHDR and CDR2 is SFDVKD in the germline V gene. The CDR3 has 15 residues.

CDR3 coding DNA: TGTGCCAGCACCCCTACCTGGACAGATACGCAGTATTTT. Its translation: CASTPTWTDTQYF. The chain has TRBV7-2 and TRBJ2-3, with unresolved D. In germline, CDR1 is SGHTA, CDR2 FQGNSA. This CDR3 comprises 13 residues. V gave up 7 bases and J gave up 3 bases, with 11 bases separating them.

CDR3: CATSVGLYDEQYF. DNA of the CDR3: TGTGCCACCAGTGTGGGTTTGTACGACGAGCAGTACTTC. The chain recombines TRBV24-1 with TRBJ2-7, with D unresolved. The CDR3 covers 13 residues. Trimming left V 5 bases short and J 5 bases short, with 12 bases between. CDR1 is KGHDR, CDR2 SFDVKD, per germline.

The table lists this clonotype with a few counts. This chain uses TRBV9 with TRBJ2-1; 8 bases are shared with TRBD1. V dropped 4 bases and J dropped 0; count of bases not matched to a gene: 6. The CDR3 totals 16 residues. Germline-derived CDR1 and CDR2 are SGDLS and YYNGEE. In nucleotides, the CDR3 is TGTGCCAGCAGCACCGGGACAGGAAGCTCCTACAATGAGCAGTTCTTC. It yields the protein CASSTGTGSSYNEQFF.

This clonotype was detected a few times. The chain joins TRBV28 to TRBJ1-1; D ambiguous. V was shortened by 4 bases and J by 5 bases, with 11 bases between the two germline ends. Germline V gives CDR1 MDHEN, CDR2 SYDVKM. The CDR3 length is 13 residues. As DNA, the CDR3 is TGTGCCAGCAGTTACCACGGAGGGACTGAAGCTTTCTTT. It is translated as CASSYHGGTEAFF.

J is TRBJ2-3 and V is TRBV20-1, with 12 bases matching TRBD2. J was trimmed by 2 bases and V by 4 bases; bases with no gene match: 7. CDR1 and CDR2 (germline): DFQATT, SNEGSKA (reference sequence). CDR3 length: 16 residues. For the CDR3, the DNA is TGCAGTGCTACTAGCGGGAGGGGGAGAGACACAGATACGCAGTATTTT. Translated, it gives CSATSGRGRDTDTQYF.

The sample holds many counts of this clonotype. The chain carries TRBV5-1 and TRBJ2-7; D perhaps matches TRBD1 (6 bases). In germline, CDR1 is SGHRS, CDR2 YFSETQ. The CDR3 consists of 13 residues. V shed 4 bases and J shed 3 bases, with 11 bases lying between them. Here the CDR3 reads CASSPRDNYEQYF. The DNA for the CDR3 is TGCGCCAGCAGCCCCCGGGACAACTACGAGCAGTACTTC.

In this sample, this clonotype turned up a few times. This chain links TRBV28 with TRBJ2-7, with TRBD2 identical over 15 bases. The germline V gene has CDR1 MDHEN and CDR2 SYDVKM. With 7 bases clipped from V and 0 bases from J, the junction kept 10 bases outside the gene matches. The CDR3 runs 18 residues. The CDR3 DNA reads TGTGCCAGCACCGCACAGGGGACTAGCGGGAGGAACTCCTACGAGCAGTACTTC. Translation gives CASTAQGTSGRNSYEQYF.

This clonotype was counted between two and nine times. The chain carries TRBV12-3 or TRBV12-4 and TRBJ1-1; no reliable D call. The CDR3 is 11 residues long. V was trimmed by 7 bases and J by 0 bases, leaving 3 bases between them. The CDR3 region is CASTMNTEAFF. The CDR3, as DNA: TGTGCCAGCACCATGAACACTGAAGCTTTCTTT.